The 18 T cell receptor beta chains presented below share a single source sample, sequenced in a study of T cell responses to AZD1222 COVID-19 vaccine. Here immunoSEQ multiplex PCR was the method, and the copy in TCRdb shows in-frame clones only, minus some. The sample lists roughly 140,000 clones, more than 90% occurring once. The specimen comprised peripheral blood, sampled 28 days after the second AZD1222 dose. The receptors were sampled from an adult who received the AZD1222 COVID-19 vaccine.

The V and J genes are TRBV28 and TRBJ2-7; D unclear. Germline assignment: CDR1 MDHEN and CDR2 SYDVKM. V gave up 2 bases and J gave up 1 base, with 3 bases separating them. The CDR3 runs to 12 residues. In DNA form, the CDR3 reads TGTGCCAGCAGTTTACCTTCCTACGAGCAGTACTTC. This codes for CASSLPSYEQYF.

The table lists this clone with a count of one. The chain joins TRBV10-2 to TRBJ1-1; possibly TRBD1 for D (6 bases). Deletions cut 6 bases from V and 2 bases from J, with 16 bases between. There are 15 residues in the CDR3. In germline, CDR1 is WSHSY, CDR2 SAAADI. CDR3: CASRTGGGENTEAFF. CDR3 nucleotide sequence: TGCGCCAGCAGGACCGGGGGCGGGGAAAACACTGAAGCTTTCTTT.

The chain carries TRBV2 and TRBJ1-1, with D maybe TRBD1 (6 bases). Trimming cost V 7 bases and J 1 base, with 16 bases left between them. Germline assignment: CDR1 SNHLY and CDR2 FYNNEI. The CDR3 loop spans 15 amino acids. CDR3 protein: CASTSSTGRNTEAFF. CDR3 DNA: TGTGCCAGCACCTCTTCGACAGGCAGGAACACTGAAGCTTTCTTT.

The J gene is TRBJ2-2, the V gene TRBV9; no firm D call. V lost 4 bases to trimming and J lost 4 bases, with 17 bases between them. Germline CDR1 reads SGDLS; CDR2 reads YYNGEE. The CDR3 is 16 residues long. In DNA, the CDR3 is TGTGCCAGCAGCCCGAACCTTCTCCTCAGCACCGGGGAGCTGTTTTTT. It codes for CASSPNLLLSTGELFF.

This clone was seen a handful of times. This chain uses TRBV5-1 with TRBJ2-7, with TRBD1 identical over 9 bases. The trim removed 0 bases at V and 2 bases at J, leaving 9 bases unmatched. This CDR3 spans 17 amino acids. Looked up from germline, CDR1 is SGHRS and CDR2 is YFSETQ. CDR3 residues: CASSLDPGQGIPYEQYF. In nucleotides, the CDR3 is TGCGCCAGCAGCTTGGATCCGGGACAGGGTATACCCTACGAGCAGTACTTC.

This clone was observed a few times. The rearrangement uses TRBV3-1 (or the pseudogene TRBV3-2) and TRBJ1-5; 9 bases match TRBD1. This CDR3 region has 17 residues. Trimming took 5 bases from V and 6 from J; bases not matched to a gene: 14. Germline V gene sequence: CDR1 LGHDT, CDR2 YNNKEL (reference sequence). The CDR3 nucleotides are TGTGCCAGCAGCGACCAAGAGACAGGGGGATTCAGTCAGCCCCAGCATTTT. Translation gives CASSDQETGGFSQPQHF.

The chain recombines TRBV11-3 with TRBJ2-7; D may be TRBD1 (5 bases). Germline-derived CDR1 and CDR2 are SGHNT and YENEEA. The CDR3 has 12 amino acids. Trimming took 5 bases from V and 4 from J, leaving 9 bases between them. CDR3 coding DNA: TGTGCCAGCAGCGGCAGGGTTTACGAGCAGTACTTC. It translates to CASSGRVYEQYF.

This clone was counted once. The CDR3 coding sequence is TGTGCCAGCAGCTTAGGCCTAGGGGCTGGTGAGCAGTTCTTC. Translation: CASSLGLGAGEQFF. The chain joins TRBV13 to TRBJ2-1; D might be TRBD1 (5 bases). V was shortened by 0 bases and J by 9 bases, with 12 bases between the two germline ends. Germline CDR1 PRHDT, CDR2 FYEKMQ (reference sequence). The CDR3 extends over 14 amino acids.

V usage is TRBV7-9 and J usage is TRBJ2-7; the D gene is possibly TRBD1 (5 bases). The germline V and J ends were trimmed by 4 bases and 2 bases, with 15 bases remaining between them. This CDR3 is 15 amino acids long. Germline assignment: CDR1 SEHNR and CDR2 FQNEAQ (reference sequence). For the CDR3, the DNA is TGTGCCAGCAGCTCGGACACCCCCTGGGCCTACGAGCAGTACTTC. This sequence encodes CASSSDTPWAYEQYF.

The rearrangement uses TRBV7-2 and TRBJ1-5; TRBD1 is a possible D gene (5 bases). CDR3 size: 16 residues. V gave up 1 base and J gave up 0 bases, with 10 bases separating them. The V gene's germline CDR1 is SGHTA and CDR2 FQGNSA. The CDR3 DNA follows: TGTGCCAGCAGCTTAGAGGGGTACTATAGCAATCAGCCCCAGCATTTT. This encodes CASSLEGYYSNQPQHF.

This chain connects TRBV18 to TRBJ1-1; D gene uncertain. V was pared by 0 bases and J by 5 bases, with 10 bases between. The CDR3 is 14 residues long. Per the germline V gene, CDR1 is KGHSH and CDR2 is LQKENI. The CDR3 sequence is CASSPPGPQTEAFF. Written as DNA, the CDR3 is TGTGCCAGCTCACCACCGGGCCCCCAAACTGAAGCTTTCTTT.

The chain joins TRBV4-1 to TRBJ1-3, with TRBD1 as a possible D gene (6 bases). The V and J ends lost 4 bases and 2 bases respectively, with 18 bases between them. Looked up from germline, CDR1 is MGHRA and CDR2 is YSYEKL. The CDR3 sequence is 17 residues long. The CDR3 reads CASSPSAGESAGNTIYF. CDR3 sequence (DNA): TGCGCCAGCAGCCCATCGGCAGGGGAATCTGCTGGAAACACCATATATTTT.

The J gene is TRBJ1-6, the V gene TRBV2; D uncertain. V was trimmed by 0 bases and J by 7 bases, leaving 7 bases between them. Germline V CDR1 and CDR2: SNHLY, FYNNEI. This CDR3 has 14 residues. The CDR3 loop reads CASSEATPNSPLHF. The DNA of the CDR3 is TGTGCCAGCAGTGAAGCTACTCCCAATTCACCCCTCCACTTT.

This clone was picked up a small number of times. The chain recombines TRBV3-1 (or the pseudogene TRBV3-2) with TRBJ2-2; D uncertain. There are 14 residues in the CDR3. The germline V gene has CDR1 LGHDT and CDR2 YNNKEL (reference sequence). V dropped 1 base and J dropped 4 bases, with 7 bases sitting between them. The DNA for the CDR3 is TGTGCCAGCAGCCAAGGGCGTAGCACCGGGGAGCTGTTTTTT. This sequence encodes CASSQGRSTGELFF.

As DNA, the CDR3 is TGCGCCAGCAGTGAGTCGTCGGCGAGAATAATGATATGGGGTGGGGGAGCTTTCTTT. Translated, it gives CASSESSARIMIWGGGAFF. The rearrangement uses TRBV10-2 and TRBJ1-1, with D possibly being TRBD1 (5 bases). The CDR3 is 19 amino acids. The germline V and J ends were trimmed by 0 bases and 10 bases, with 30 bases remaining between them. The germline CDR1 and CDR2 sequences are WSHSY and SAAADI.

The chain has TRBV7-6 and TRBJ2-2; 11 bases agree with TRBD2. This CDR3 comprises 17 residues. Germline assignment: CDR1 SGHVS and CDR2 FNYEAQ. Germline trimming cut 4 bases from V and 4 bases from J; bases unmatched to any gene: 8. The CDR3, as DNA: TGTGCCAGCAGCTCGCTGACGGGGACTAGCGGCACCGGGGAGCTGTTTTTT. Translated, it gives CASSSLTGTSGTGELFF.

This clone was counted a single time. The chain uses TRBV19 and TRBJ2-7, with 10 nucleotides matching TRBD1. Trimming cost V 10 bases and J 8 bases; bases outside gene matches: 8. This CDR3 region has 12 residues. The V gene's germline CDR1 is LNHDA and CDR2 SQIVND (reference sequence). The CDR3 protein is CATRDRGGQQYF. CDR3 nucleotides: TGTGCCACCCGGGACAGGGGAGGTCAGCAGTACTTC.

The V gene is TRBV3-1 (or the pseudogene TRBV3-2), the J gene TRBJ2-1; no reliable D call. Germline CDR1 reads LGHDT; CDR2 reads YNNKEL (reference sequence). This CDR3 region has 15 residues. The V end lost 0 bases, the J end lost 7 bases, and 13 bases lay between the germline ends. Here the CDR3 DNA reads TGTGCCAGCAGCCAAGATAGTGCGGAGTCAAATGAGCAGTTCTTC. Its protein is CASSQDSAESNEQFF.